This T cell receptor (beta chain) appears in the sequencing data of a study of early T cells in non-severe SARS-CoV-2 infection. Study overall: The sequenced material was bulk RNA from unsorted whole blood, and its chains were unpaired. Study conclusions and caveats: VDJdb-based matching was biased toward anti-spike CD8 responses and missed private and CD4 specificities.

CDR1 and CDR2 (germline): LNHDA, SQIVND (reference sequence). The CDR3 is 16 amino acids. The V gene end was trimmed by 5 bases and the J gene end by 2 bases; junction bases not matched to a gene: 8. Individual cDNA molecules were tagged with unique molecular identifiers. TCRdb re-derived calls from the 5' RACE reads in MiXCR, one entry per CDR3 protein. The sample carries roughly 60,000 distinct CDR3 sequences, approximately 11% recorded once. Comments on this clonotype: Its antigen is still unknown.

The rearrangement links TRBV19 to TRBJ2-3; 9 bases line up with TRBD1. This clonotype was obtained from an adult who was a healthcare worker with PCR-confirmed SARS-CoV-2 infection or an uninfected control (not recorded which). The sequencing here drew on whole blood, taken at baseline. CDR3 residues: CASSEEQGATTDTQYF. The CDR3, as DNA: TGTGCCAGTAGTGAAGAACAGGGGGCGACCACAGATACGCAGTATTTT.